Shown below are 16 T cell receptor beta chains from a single sample sequenced in a study of blood T cell repertoires in COVID-19. TCRdb's copy holds only in-frame clones and misses some; the assay was immunoSEQ multiplex PCR. The sample contains about 110,000 clones, 75% to 80% of which appear only once. Sequencing was performed on peripheral blood. The source is a woman aged 80 or over with active or convalescent COVID-19.

V and J are TRBV7-9 and TRBJ2-1; 13 bases are a match to TRBD2. This CDR3 region has 17 residues. V gave up 4 bases and J gave up 4 bases; unmatched junction bases: 7. The germline V gene encodes CDR1 SEHNR and CDR2 FQNEAQ (reference sequence). DNA of the CDR3: TGTGCCAGCAGCTATACTAGCGGGAGGGCTGGATACAATGAGCAGTTCTTC. Its translation is CASSYTSGRAGYNEQFF.

The V call is TRBV28, the J call TRBJ2-1, with 7 bases that match TRBD2. CDR1 and CDR2 (germline): MDHEN, SYDVKM. Trimming removed 5 bases from V and 10 bases from J; junction bases left unmatched: 11. This CDR3 has 14 residues. The DNA for the CDR3 is TGTGCCAGCAGTCGGGCGGGGGTAGAGGAAGAGCAGTTCTTC. It translates to CASSRAGVEEEQFF.

The V call is TRBV27, the J call TRBJ2-5; TRBD2 might be the D (6 bases). CDR3 size: 16 residues. V was pared by 3 bases and J by 4 bases, with 18 bases between. Germline loops: CDR1 MNHEY, CDR2 SMNVEV (reference sequence). The CDR3 DNA sequence: TGTGCCAGCAGTTTTTCGTCTAGCGATAGGACAGAGACCCAGTACTTC. Amino acid sequence: CASSFSSSDRTETQYF.

The gene calls are TRBV9 and TRBJ1-2, with TRBD1 matching 7 bases. The CDR3 is 15 residues long. V shed 3 bases, J shed 0 bases, and the junction held 5 bases outside the gene matches. CDR1 is SGDLS, CDR2 YYNGEE, per germline. The CDR3 DNA is TGTGCCAGCAGCGCCCGGGACAGTCCTAACTATGGCTACACCTTC. This codes for CASSARDSPNYGYTF. Full variable domain (rest looked up from reference TRBV9 and TRBJ1-2): DSGVTQTPKHLITATGQRVTLRCSPRSGDLSVYWYQQSLDQGLQFLIQYYNGEERAKGNILERFSAQQFPDLHSELNLSSLELGDSALYFCASSARDSPNYGYTFGSGTRLTVV.

The V and J genes are TRBV2 and TRBJ1-2, with 10 bases matching TRBD1. CDR3 length: 13 amino acids. The V segment lost 6 bases and the J segment 6 bases; nucleotides outside the gene matches: 4. Per the germline V gene, CDR1 is SNHLY and CDR2 is FYNNEI. The CDR3 bases are TGTGCCAGCAGGCTTGGGACAGGGGATGGCTACACCTTC. Translation: CASRLGTGDGYTF.

The chain recombines TRBV5-1 with TRBJ2-3, with TRBD2 identical over 15 bases. CDR3 length: 18 amino acids. V lost 4 bases, J lost 4 bases, and 10 bases stayed unmatched. Germline V gives CDR1 SGHRS, CDR2 YFSETQ. This CDR3 reads CASSPGLAGGGRADTQYF. In DNA, the CDR3 is TGCGCCAGCAGCCCGGGACTAGCGGGAGGTGGGCGCGCAGATACGCAGTATTTT.

J is TRBJ2-1 and V is TRBV7-9, with TRBD2 matching over 11 bases. Germline-derived CDR1 and CDR2 are SEHNR and FQNEAQ (reference sequence). The CDR3 extends over 16 amino acids. The V segment lost 3 bases and the J segment 9 bases; nucleotides outside the gene matches: 10. The CDR3 coding sequence is TGTGCCAGCAGCTTGGGATCTAGCGGGAGGCCCAGTGAGCAGTTCTTC. As protein: CASSLGSSGRPSEQFF.

In this sample, this clone turned up a few times. The chain uses TRBV4-2 and TRBJ2-7; 7 bases align to TRBD2. The V gene end was trimmed by 1 base and the J gene end by 6 bases; junction bases not matched to a gene: 6. Germline lookup yields CDR1 LGHNA and CDR2 YNFKEQ. This CDR3 spans 14 amino acids. The CDR3 coding sequence is TGTGCCAGCAGCCAAGGCCCTAGCGGAGGCGAGCAGTACTTC. Translated: CASSQGPSGGEQYF.

This rearrangement joins TRBV6-5 to TRBJ1-5; D perhaps matches TRBD1 (5 bases). Germline V gene sequence: CDR1 MNHEY, CDR2 SVGAGI. There are 13 residues in the CDR3. Trimming took off 5 bases at V and 6 bases at J, with 11 bases between the two ends. The DNA for the CDR3 is TGTGCCAGCAGTCCCCGGGGGAGTCAGCCCCAGCATTTT. It encodes CASSPRGSQPQHF.

The sample holds a few counts of this clone. The V call is TRBV19, the J call TRBJ2-2; weak D call: TRBD2 (5 bases). Germline assignment: CDR1 LNHDA and CDR2 SQIVND (reference sequence). The V gene lost 1 base and the J gene lost 1 base, with 13 bases spanning the gap. CDR3 length equals 17 residues. The CDR3: CASSIGTGSGNTGELFF. The CDR3 coding sequence is TGTGCCAGTAGTATAGGGACTGGAAGCGGGAACACCGGGGAGCTGTTTTTT. Full variable domain (remainder filled in from reference TRBV19 and TRBJ2-2): DGGITQSPKYLFRKEGQNVTLSCEQNLNHDAMYWYRQDPGQGLRLIYYSQIVNDFQKGDIAEGYSVSREKKESFPLTVTSAQKNPTAFYLCASSIGTGSGNTGELFFGEGSRLTVL.

This clone was observed a few times. V usage is TRBV2 and J usage is TRBJ1-3, with D possibly being TRBD1 (6 bases). Germline CDR1 is SNHLY and CDR2 is FYNNEI. V lost 3 bases, J lost 0 bases, and 9 bases lay in between. The CDR3 sequence is 15 residues long. The CDR3 loop reads CASSDTGSSGNTIYF. The CDR3 nucleotides read TGTGCCAGCAGTGACACAGGGAGCTCTGGAAACACCATATATTTT. The complete variable domain, with remaining parts taken from reference TRBV2 and TRBJ1-3, reads EPEVTQTPSHQVTQMGQEVILRCVPISNHLYFYWYRQILGQKVEFLVSFYNNEISEKSEIFDDQFSVERPDGSNFTLKIRSTKLEDSAMYFCASSDTGSSGNTIYFGEGSWLTVV.

The genes are TRBV2 and TRBJ2-5, with 7 nucleotides matching TRBD2. Germline V CDR1 and CDR2: SNHLY, FYNNEI. V was pared by 6 bases and J by 0 bases, with 19 bases of the junction left unmatched. This CDR3 comprises 19 residues. CDR3 nucleotide sequence: TGTGCCAGCAGGGAGGCTGCCAGCGGGACGGGCGTGTACCAAGAGACCCAGTACTTC. This sequence encodes CASREAASGTGVYQETQYF.

The J gene is TRBJ2-1, the V gene TRBV29-1; the match to TRBD2 covers 9 bases. The V gene end was trimmed by 7 bases and the J gene end by 0 bases; junction bases not matched to a gene: 7. CDR1 and CDR2 (germline): SQVTM, ANQGSEA. This CDR3 contains 15 residues. CDR3 DNA: TGCAGCGCGCGACTAGCGGATAGCTCCTACAATGAGCAGTTCTTC. It yields the protein CSARLADSSYNEQFF.

The CDR3 DNA reads TGTGCCAGCAGACGCCCACAGGGGGAGGCCGGGGAGCTGTTTTTT. Protein: CASRRPQGEAGELFF. V usage is TRBV27 and J usage is TRBJ2-2; 8 nucleotides match TRBD1. CDR3 length: 15 residues. V trimming: 6 bases; J trimming: 6 bases; junction bases outside the gene matches: 9. Germline V gives CDR1 MNHEY, CDR2 SMNVEV (reference sequence).

V is TRBV5-4 and J is TRBJ2-3, with 15 bases matching TRBD2. Germline V gene sequence: CDR1 SGHNT, CDR2 YYREEE (reference sequence). The CDR3 extends over 16 amino acids. V dropped 4 bases and J dropped 10; count of bases not matched to a gene: 10. Here the CDR3 DNA reads TGTGCCAGCAGCCAGGGACTAGCGGGAGGCCCTGTACCGCAGTATTTT. This gives the protein CASSQGLAGGPVPQYF.

V gene TRBV12-1 combines with J gene TRBJ1-1; TRBD1, as called in the table, went unchecked against the DNA. TRBV12-1 is a pseudogene locus. This CDR3 contains 18 residues. CDR3 loop: CASSLEDRIISPNTEAFF. In DNA form, the CDR3 reads TGTGCCAGCAGCCTTGAGGACAGAATAATTAGTCCGAACACTGAAGCTTTCTTT.